These 16 T cell receptor beta chains originate from one sample sequenced in a study of OX40 agonist ivuxolimab in advanced cancers. Generated by immunoSEQ multiplex PCR, the TCRdb table keeps only in-frame clones and is missing some. The data show about 44,000 clones, roughly 87% seen once. The sample consisted of CD4+ or CD8+ T cells sorted from blood, taken in a trial of the OX40 agonist ivuxolimab. Receptor source: an adult with an advanced solid tumor such as melanoma, head and neck, liver or kidney cancer.

This sequence joins TRBV27 and TRBJ1-4, with D possibly TRBD1 on 6 matching bases. The CDR3 consists of 15 residues. V was cut by 2 bases and J by 7 bases, with 14 bases left in between. From germline, CDR1 is MNHEY and CDR2 SMNVEV (reference sequence). The chain's CDR3 is CASSLAGGRSEKLFF. In nucleotides, the CDR3 is TGTGCCAGCAGTTTAGCGGGGGGCCGGAGTGAAAAACTGTTTTTT.

This sequence joins TRBV28 and TRBJ1-1; TRBD1 matches at 8 bases. This CDR3 is built from 15 residues. Germline CDR1 is MDHEN and CDR2 is SYDVKM. J gave up 3 bases and V 7 bases, and 10 bases lay outside the gene matches. In DNA, the CDR3 is TGTGCCAGCACCCCTGGACAGGGAGGTGACACTGAAGCTTTCTTT. This sequence encodes CASTPGQGGDTEAFF.

This clone was observed a few times. This sample also contains other DNA sequences that code for the same CDR3. This sequence joins TRBV4-1 and TRBJ2-7, with 7 bases fitting TRBD1. The CDR3 contains 14 residues. J lost 3 bases, V lost 1 base, and 3 bases had no gene match. CDR1 and CDR2 from the germline V gene are MGHRA and YSYEKL. CDR3 nucleotide sequence: TGCGCCAGCAGCCAAGGGACAGGACTCTACGAGCAGTACTTC. Encoded protein: CASSQGTGLYEQYF.

This clone was seen a handful of times. The chain uses TRBV28 and TRBJ1-1; weak D call: TRBD1 (5 bases). Trimming took off 7 bases at V and 6 bases at J, with 12 bases between the two ends. CDR1 and CDR2 from the germline V gene are MDHEN and SYDVKM. The CDR3 has 12 amino acids. The CDR3 region is CASKEGWAEAFF. As DNA, the CDR3 is TGTGCCAGCAAGGAGGGGTGGGCTGAAGCTTTCTTT.

This chain joins TRBV13 and TRBJ1-2; TRBD1 agrees at 8 bases. The CDR3 has 17 residues. Trimming at V came to 0 bases and at J to 0 bases, leaving 6 bases not matched to a gene. Germline V CDR1 and CDR2: PRHDT, FYEKMQ (reference sequence). CDR3 nucleotide sequence: TGTGCCAGCAGCTTAGGATATAGACAGGGGCCTAACTATGGCTACACCTTC. As protein: CASSLGYRQGPNYGYTF.

The chain is built from TRBV6-1 and TRBJ2-1; D may correspond to TRBD1 or TRBD2 (5 bases each). The CDR3 totals 16 residues. The V end was cut by 0 bases, the J end by 0 bases, with 9 bases between. CDR1 and CDR2 from the germline V gene are MNHNS and SASEGT. The CDR3 DNA is TGTGCCAGCAGTGAAGCCCCAGGGAGCTCCTACAATGAGCAGTTCTTC. This encodes CASSEAPGSSYNEQFF.

The CDR3 nucleotides are TGCGCCAGCAGCTCTCCGACTGGAAACTATGGCTACACCTTC. Translating it yields CASSSPTGNYGYTF. The V and J genes are TRBV5-1 and TRBJ1-2; D gene ambiguous. The V end was cut by 3 bases, the J end by 2 bases, with 11 bases between. The germline V gene encodes CDR1 SGHRS and CDR2 YFSETQ. The CDR3 loop spans 14 amino acids.

This clone was picked up one time. V usage is TRBV5-1 and J usage is TRBJ2-3, with 9 bases aligning to TRBD2. The CDR3 contains 17 residues. The germline CDR1 and CDR2 sequences are SGHRS and YFSETQ. The V segment lost 5 bases and the J segment 5 bases; nucleotides outside the gene matches: 15. CDR3 in amino acids: CASRGKSGLAPVDTQYF. Written as DNA, the CDR3 is TGCGCCAGCAGGGGGAAATCGGGACTAGCCCCAGTAGATACGCAGTATTTT.

The CDR3 DNA is TGTGCCACCAGCAGTGGCGTATTAGAGGGCAATCAGCCCCAGCATTTT. It encodes CATSSGVLEGNQPQHF. The chain uses TRBV15 and TRBJ1-5; no definite D call. The CDR3 sequence is 16 residues long. Germline lookup yields CDR1 LNHNV and CDR2 YYDKDF (reference sequence). Trimming pared 3 bases from V and 2 bases from J, leaving 14 bases between.

This sequence joins TRBV7-2 and TRBJ2-7, with 7 bases that match TRBD1. The CDR3 extends over 11 amino acids. Unmatched junction bases numbered 3, after V lost 8 bases and J lost 5 bases. Germline V lookup: CDR1 SGHTA, CDR2 FQGNSA. The CDR3 loop is CASGQDHEQYF. CDR3 bases: TGTGCCAGCGGACAGGACCACGAGCAGTACTTC. The full variable domain, with the rest looked up from reference TRBV7-2 and TRBJ2-7, is GAGVSQSPSNKVTEKGKDVELRCDPISGHTALYWYRQSLGQGLEFLIYFQGNSAPDKSGLPSDRFSAERTGGSVSTLTIQRTQQEDSAVYLCASGQDHEQYFGPGTRLTVT.

The J gene is TRBJ1-5, the V gene TRBV11-2; 7 positions match TRBD1. Germline CDR1 is SGHAT and CDR2 is FQNNGV. V was clipped by 9 bases and J by 2 bases; unmatched bases: 7. The CDR3 has 14 residues. The CDR3, as DNA: TGTGCCAGTGCCCGACAGGGAGGCAATCAGCCCCAGCATTTT. Residues: CASARQGGNQPQHF.

On this clone: A read error may account for a junction end that differs from germline. The J gene is TRBJ2-3, the V gene TRBV11-2; no definite D call. The germline gives CDR1 SGHAT, CDR2 FQNNGV. The CDR3 consists of 12 residues. CDR3 in DNA: TGTGCCAGCAGCCTAGAATCAGATACGCAGTATTTT. This gives the protein CASSLESDTQYF.

The chain uses TRBV28 and TRBJ1-1; 9 nucleotides align to TRBD1. CDR1 and CDR2 from the germline V gene are MDHEN and SYDVKM. The CDR3 is made up of 16 amino acids. Trimming cost V 3 bases and J 1 base; bases outside gene matches: 6. CDR3 sequence: CASSLVGQGPNTEAFF. Written as DNA, the CDR3 is TGTGCCAGCAGTTTGGTCGGACAGGGGCCGAACACTGAAGCTTTCTTT.

This chain's CDR3 is CASSPNSVHQPQHF. In DNA, the CDR3 is TGTGCCAGCAGCCCAAACTCTGTCCATCAGCCCCAGCATTTT. This rearrangement joins TRBV7-2 to TRBJ1-5, with D uncertain. This CDR3 has 14 residues. CDR1 and CDR2 (germline): SGHTA, FQGNSA. V lost 5 bases to trimming and J lost 5 bases, with 13 bases between them. The entire variable domain, with the rest obtained from reference TRBV7-2 and TRBJ1-5, is as follows: GAGVSQSPSNKVTEKGKDVELRCDPISGHTALYWYRQSLGQGLEFLIYFQGNSAPDKSGLPSDRFSAERTGGSVSTLTIQRTQQEDSAVYLCASSPNSVHQPQHFGDGTRLSIL.

This chain connects TRBV19 to TRBJ2-2; the D is unclear. This CDR3 has 14 residues. CDR1 is LNHDA and CDR2 is SQIVND in the germline V gene (reference sequence). With 5 bases removed from V and 3 bases from J, the gap between germline ends came to 10 bases. The CDR3 DNA reads TGTGCCAGTAGTCAGGAATGGGACACCGGGGAGCTGTTTTTT. It translates to CASSQEWDTGELFF.

This clone occurred once. The gene calls are TRBV16 and TRBJ1-2; no clear D. Trimming removed 0 bases at V and 8 bases at J, with 10 bases between. This CDR3 contains 13 residues. Germline CDR1 is KGHSY and CDR2 is FQNENV. Written as DNA, the CDR3 is TGTGCCAGCAGCCAATCTAAGGCCGGAGGCTACACCTTC. It yields the protein CASSQSKAGGYTF.